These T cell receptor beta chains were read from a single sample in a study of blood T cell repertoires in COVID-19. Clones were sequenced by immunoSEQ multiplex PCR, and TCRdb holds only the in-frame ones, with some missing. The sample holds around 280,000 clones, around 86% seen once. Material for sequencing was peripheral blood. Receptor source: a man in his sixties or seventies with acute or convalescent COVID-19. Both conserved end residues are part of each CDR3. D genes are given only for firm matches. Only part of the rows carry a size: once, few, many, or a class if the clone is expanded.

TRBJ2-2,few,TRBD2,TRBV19,TGTGCCAGTAGAAGGGCTAGCGGGAGAGAGTCCGGGGAGCTGTTTTTT,CASRRASGRESGELFF
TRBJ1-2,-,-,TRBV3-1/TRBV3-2,TGTGCCAGCAGCCAAGATCCCCGGTTCTATGGCTACACCTTC,CASSQDPRFYGYTF
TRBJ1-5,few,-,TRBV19,TGTGCCAGTAGTGACTATGATGGAAGCAATCAGCCCCAGCATTTT,CASSDYDGSNQPQHF
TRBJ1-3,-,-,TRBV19,TGTGCCAGTAGTATATCGGGAAGCTCTGGAAACACCATATATTTT,CASSISGSSGNTIYF
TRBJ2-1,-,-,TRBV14,TGTGCCAGCAGCCACCGGACTAACTGGGATGAGCAGTTCTTC,CASSHRTNWDEQFF
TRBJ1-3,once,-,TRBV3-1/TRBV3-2,TGTGCCAGCAGCCTCGGGGGGGTTTCTGGAAACACCATATATTTT,CASSLGGVSGNTIYF
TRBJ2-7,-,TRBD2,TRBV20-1,TGCAGTGCCAGTTCCTTCCGGACGGGACTAGCAGTCGGACACGAGCAGTACTTC,CSASSFRTGLAVGHEQYF
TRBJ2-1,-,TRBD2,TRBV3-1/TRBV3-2,TGTGCCAGCAGCCCCCGGACTAGTCACAATGAGCAGTTCTTC,CASSPRTSHNEQFF
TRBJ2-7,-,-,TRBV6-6,TGTGCCACCCCCGGGGGCTACGAGCAGTACTTC,CATPGGYEQYF
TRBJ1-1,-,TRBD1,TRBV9,TGTGCCAGCAGCCCGTCGGACAGGGATAGTTTGAGGTTAGGAGCTTTCTTT,CASSPSDRDSLRLGAFF
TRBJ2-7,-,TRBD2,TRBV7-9,TGTGCCAGCAGCTTTAGCGGGCCACCCTACGAGCAGTACTTC,CASSFSGPPYEQYF
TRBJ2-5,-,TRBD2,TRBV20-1,TGCAGTGCTAGTAACCCGCGGGAGGTCCAAGAGACCCAGTACTTC,CSASNPREVQETQYF
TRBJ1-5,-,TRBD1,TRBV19,TGTGCCAGTAGTAAGGGACAGGGGGTTAACCAGCCCCAGCATTTT,CASSKGQGVNQPQHF
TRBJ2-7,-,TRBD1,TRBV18,TGTGCCAGCTCAAATCACAGGGGAGCTTACGAGCAGTACTTC,CASSNHRGAYEQYF
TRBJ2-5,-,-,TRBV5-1,TGCGCCAGCAGCTCCCCCTCCGCGGGAGAGACCCAGTACTTC,CASSSPSAGETQYF
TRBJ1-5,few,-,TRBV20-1,TGCAGTGCTAGTCGGCAGGGGTATCAGCCCCAGCATTTT,CSASRQGYQPQHF
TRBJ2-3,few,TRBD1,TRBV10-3,TGTGCCATAACTAAGGGACAGGGGGCAGATACGCAGTATTTT,CAITKGQGADTQYF
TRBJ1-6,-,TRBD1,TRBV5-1,TGCGCCAGCAGCTTGGACCGGATACAGGGGAGGACCTATAATTCACCCCTCCACTTT,CASSLDRIQGRTYNSPLHF
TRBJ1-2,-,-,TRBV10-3,TGTGCCATCAGTGAGTCCGCAGGGGACTATGGCTACACCTTC,CAISESAGDYGYTF
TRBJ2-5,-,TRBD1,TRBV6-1,TGTGCCAGCAGTGAAGTCGACAGGGTTCAAGAGACCCAGTACTTC,CASSEVDRVQETQYF
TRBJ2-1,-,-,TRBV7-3,TGTGCCAGCAGCTTAGCGGGATCACATGAGCAGTTCTTC,CASSLAGSHEQFF
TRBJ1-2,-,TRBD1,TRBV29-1,TGCAGCGTCGACAGGGGTGGAGGCTACACCTTC,CSVDRGGGYTF
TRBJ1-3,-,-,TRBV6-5,TGTGCCAGCAGTTACTCGAGGAATTCTCCTGGAAACACCATATATTTT,CASSYSRNSPGNTIYF
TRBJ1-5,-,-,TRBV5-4,TGTGCCAGCAGCTTGGCAGGGGTCGGGCAGCCCCAGCATTTT,CASSLAGVGQPQHF
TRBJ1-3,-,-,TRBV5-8,TGTGCCAGCAGCTTGGGGGAGAGCTCTGGAAACACCATATATTTT,CASSLGESSGNTIYF
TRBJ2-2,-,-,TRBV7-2,TGTGCCAGCAGCTTACGGGGGGCTGGCACCGGGGAGCTGTTTTTT,CASSLRGAGTGELFF
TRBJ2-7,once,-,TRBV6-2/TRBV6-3,TGTGCCAGCAGTTCTTTTTACGAGCAGTACTTC,CASSSFYEQYF
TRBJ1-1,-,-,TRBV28,TGTGCCAGCAGTTTTGGGGGGGACACTTTCGCTTTCTTT,CASSFGGDTFAFF
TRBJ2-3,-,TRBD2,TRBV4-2,TGTGCCAGCAGCCAAGGGGGGGGTAACACAGATACGCAGTATTTT,CASSQGGGNTDTQYF
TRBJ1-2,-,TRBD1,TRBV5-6,TGTGCCAGCAGCCTCGGACAGGGGGCGCGAGACTATGGCTACACCTTC,CASSLGQGARDYGYTF
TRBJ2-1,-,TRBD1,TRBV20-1,TGCAGTGCAAGTACAGGGGGCGCAGGCCGTTACAATGAGCAGTTCTTC,CSASTGGAGRYNEQFF
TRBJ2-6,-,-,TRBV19,TGTGCCAGTAGTACCACCGTGACAGGCGTCGCTGGGGCCAACGTCCTGACTTTC,CASSTTVTGVAGANVLTF
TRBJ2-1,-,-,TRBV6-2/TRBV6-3,TGTGCCAGCAGTTACACGACAGGTGGGGAGAACAATGAGCAGTTCTTC,CASSYTTGGENNEQFF
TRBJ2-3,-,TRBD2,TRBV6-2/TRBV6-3,TGTGCCAGCAGCCATGGACTAGCGGGGGGACCAGATACGCAGTATTTT,CASSHGLAGGPDTQYF
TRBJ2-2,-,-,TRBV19,TGTGCCAGTAGTTCTCGACTAGACGGGGAGCTGTTTTTT,CASSSRLDGELFF
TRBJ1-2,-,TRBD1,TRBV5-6,TGTGCCAGCAGCCCGGGGGACAGAGTGCTCTATGGCTACACCTTC,CASSPGDRVLYGYTF
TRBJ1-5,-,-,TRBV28,TGTGCCAGCAGTCCCTCGGACAGACGGCAGCCCCAGCATTTT,CASSPSDRRQPQHF
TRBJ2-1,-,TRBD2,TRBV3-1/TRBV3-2,TGTGCCAGCAGCCAAGAAGTTCGGACTAGCGGAATCAATGAGCAGTTCTTC,CASSQEVRTSGINEQFF
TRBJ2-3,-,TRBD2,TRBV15,TGTGCCACCAGCAGGACTAGCGGGGGATCCGGGACAGATACGCAGTATTTT,CATSRTSGGSGTDTQYF
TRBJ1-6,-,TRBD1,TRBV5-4,TGTGCCAGCAGCCGGGGGGGACAGGGTGGTTCACCCCTCCACTTT,CASSRGGQGGSPLHF